This TCR beta chain derives from a study of T cells after yellow fever vaccination. This clonotype turned up a few times. Antigen: not known. MiXCR, applied by TCRdb to the 5' RACE reads, yields one record per CDR3 protein. The sample contains approximately 120,000 distinct CDR3 sequences, roughly 9% of which appear only once. Findings and caveats of the study: Repertoires sorted by FACS could include abundant clonotypes that are contaminants from the bulk population. Boosting was followed by the reappearance of most primary-vaccination clones (around 95% CD4, 88% CD8).

This TCR derives from a man aged 18 to 29 who received the YFV17D yellow fever vaccine. The specimen was CD8+ T cells sorted from PBMCs, collected on the day of the yellow fever booster vaccination.

CDR3 region: CATEGAPGEAFF. The CDR3 DNA reads TGTGCCACCGAAGGGGCGCCTGGTGAAGCTTTCTTT. The chain combines TRBV19 with TRBJ1-1, with D possibly matching TRBD1 (5 bases). There are 12 residues in the CDR3. Germline values: CDR1 LNHDA, CDR2 SQIVND (reference sequence). Trimming cost V 10 bases and J 7 bases, with 16 bases left between them.